The 15 T cell receptor beta chains presented below share a single source sample, sequenced in a study of identical twins. One entry per CDR3 protein results from TCRdb running MiXCR on the 5' RACE reads. The data contain 350,000 to 450,000 distinct CDR3 sequences, 18% of them seen just once; the ten biggest clones take up 9% to 15%. The sequenced sample was naive T cells sorted from blood. The source is a man between 50 and 59 years old in good health.

The CDR3 DNA reads as TGTGCCAGTAGTCCAGCGGGACTAGCGAGCTACAATGAGCAGTTCTTC. Its translation is CASSPAGLASYNEQFF. This chain links TRBV19 with TRBJ2-1; TRBD2 matches at 10 bases. V was pared by 5 bases and J by 3 bases, with 7 bases of the junction left unmatched. Germline CDR1 and CDR2: LNHDA and SQIVND (reference sequence). This CDR3 is built from 16 residues.

The chain couples TRBV6-1 to TRBJ1-2, with D hard to call. V lost 2 bases to trimming and J lost 4 bases, with 8 bases between them. The CDR3 runs 13 residues. In germline, CDR1 is MNHNS, CDR2 SASEGT. This CDR3 reads CASSELQPYGYTF. In DNA, the CDR3 is TGTGCCAGCAGTGAACTACAGCCCTATGGCTACACCTTC.

This clonotype was observed a few times. This chain joins TRBV29-1 and TRBJ2-1, with 11 bases lining up with TRBD2. V gave up 7 bases and J gave up 15 bases; unmatched junction bases: 11. The V gene's germline CDR1 is SQVTM and CDR2 ANQGSEA. CDR3 length: 12 residues. The CDR3 coding sequence is TGCAGCGGCACTAGCGGGAGCAATGAGATGTTCTTC. Amino acid sequence: CSGTSGSNEMFF.

In this sample, this clonotype turned up a few times. The chain links TRBV7-8 to TRBJ2-4, with a weak D call TRBD2 (5 bases). CDR1 is SGHVS and CDR2 is FQNEAQ in the germline V gene. The CDR3 loop spans 14 amino acids. V lost 5 bases to trimming and J lost 6 bases, with 14 bases between them. CDR3 coding DNA: TGTGCCAGCAGCACTAATGCGGGTCCAAACATTCAGTACTTC. Encoded protein: CASSTNAGPNIQYF.

As regards this clonotype: Because it lacks the conserved phenylalanine or tryptophan at the end, this CDR3 is likely a read error. This rearrangement joins TRBV19 to TRBJ1-5; TRBD1 is a possible D gene (6 bases). V lost 3 bases and J 3 bases, leaving 12 bases between the germline ends. The germline V gene has CDR1 LNHDA and CDR2 SQIVND (reference sequence). CDR3 length: 15 residues. CDR3 sequence reads: CASSMDSFYNQPQHS. The CDR3 bases are TGTGCCAGTAGTATGGACAGTTTCTACAATCAGCCCCAGCATTCT.

This clonotype was recorded at least ten times. V gene TRBV6-5 combines with J gene TRBJ2-7; D is possibly TRBD1 or TRBD2 (5 bases each). The germline gives CDR1 MNHEY, CDR2 SVGAGI. The CDR3 sequence is 13 residues long. The ends were cut back, 4 bases at V and 2 bases at J, with 9 bases in the middle. For the CDR3, the DNA is TGTGCCAGCAGTTGGGGACGGACCTACGAGCAGTACTTC. Its translation is CASSWGRTYEQYF.

This clonotype was seen only a few times. This chain uses TRBV18 with TRBJ2-7, with 9 bases aligning to TRBD1. Germline V gene lookup returns CDR1 KGHSH and CDR2 LQKENI. After removal of 8 bases from V and 5 bases from J, the junction contained 10 bases not matched to a gene. This CDR3 spans 14 amino acids. The CDR3 bases are TGTGCCAGCCACCCTGGGACAGGGTTCAACGAGCAGTACTTC. Its translation is CASHPGTGFNEQYF.

Ten or more counts support this clonotype. V is TRBV14 and J is TRBJ2-1, with TRBD1 matching 10 bases. The CDR3 spans 15 residues. J lost 2 bases, V lost 5 bases, and 3 bases had no gene match. Germline V gene data show CDR1 as SGHDN and CDR2 as FVKESK. The CDR3 is CASSWDRGPYNEQFF. The DNA for the CDR3 is TGTGCCAGCAGCTGGGACAGGGGCCCCTACAATGAGCAGTTCTTC.

This clonotype was observed a handful of times. The V gene is TRBV3-1, the J gene TRBJ2-7, with 9 bases matching TRBD1. CDR3 length equals 14 residues. CDR1 LGHDT and CDR2 YNNKEL come from the germline V gene (reference sequence). V trimming: 3 bases; J trimming: 5 bases; junction bases outside the gene matches: 5. As DNA, the CDR3 is TGTGCCAGCAGCCACCGGGACAGGGTCAACGAGCAGTACTTC. Translating it yields CASSHRDRVNEQYF.

This clonotype came up a few times. This chain links TRBV29-1 with TRBJ2-5; the D gene could be TRBD1 or TRBD2 (5 bases each). The CDR3 loop spans 12 amino acids. V shed 3 bases and J shed 5 bases, with 10 bases lying between them. CDR1 and CDR2 (germline): SQVTM, ANQGSEA. The CDR3 region is CSVEKGEETQYF. The CDR3, as DNA: TGCAGCGTTGAGAAAGGGGAGGAGACCCAGTACTTC.

This chain uses TRBV20-1 with TRBJ2-3; a possible D gene is TRBD2 (6 bases). The CDR3 extends over 15 amino acids. CDR1 and CDR2 (germline): DFQATT, SNEGSKA (reference sequence). The V end lost 0 bases, the J end lost 4 bases, and 14 bases lay between the germline ends. CDR3 coding DNA: TGCAGTGCTAGAGAGGCGGGACTGGGGCCAGATACGCAGTATTTT. Amino acids: CSAREAGLGPDTQYF.

Only a few counts were recorded for this clonotype. The chain recombines TRBV7-9 with TRBJ2-2; D is ambiguous. This CDR3 spans 15 amino acids. Looked up from germline, CDR1 is SEHNR and CDR2 is FQNEAQ (reference sequence). Trimming removed 0 bases at V and 5 bases at J, with 10 bases between. The CDR3: CASSLAGWVTGELFF. CDR3 DNA sequence: TGTGCCAGCAGCTTAGCCGGGTGGGTGACCGGGGAGCTGTTTTTT.

The genes are TRBV20-1 and TRBJ2-2; possibly TRBD1 or TRBD2 for D (5 bases each). V was pared by 1 base and J by 4 bases, with 10 bases between. Germline CDR1 and CDR2: DFQATT and SNEGSKA (reference sequence). The CDR3 contains 14 residues. The CDR3 DNA follows: TGCAGTGCTAGAGGGGGACGGAGCACCGGGGAGCTGTTTTTT. Translated: CSARGGRSTGELFF.

This clonotype occurred many times. The chain uses TRBV6-2 or TRBV6-3 and TRBJ1-1, with D possibly TRBD1 on 5 matching bases. This CDR3 contains 16 residues. Trimming stripped 5 bases from V and 1 base from J, with 17 bases between. Per germline, CDR1 MNHEY and CDR2 SVGEGT. The CDR3 DNA sequence: TGTGCCAGCAGTATAAACCCAGGGTTGGAGAACACTGAAGCTTTCTTT. Translation gives CASSINPGLENTEAFF.

In the case of this clonotype: The conserved phenylalanine or tryptophan is not found at the CDR3 terminus, so this likely reflects a read error. V is TRBV7-3 and J is TRBJ2-1; a possible D gene is TRBD2 (6 bases). The germline V and J ends were trimmed by 1 base and 0 bases, with 19 bases remaining between them. CDR1 is SGHTA and CDR2 is FQGTGA in the germline V gene. The CDR3 has 19 amino acids. The CDR3 bases are TGTGCCAGCAGCTTAAGGTTAACTGGAGGGTTCGGCTCCTACAATGAGCAGTTCTCC. As protein: CASSLRLTGGFGSYNEQFS.